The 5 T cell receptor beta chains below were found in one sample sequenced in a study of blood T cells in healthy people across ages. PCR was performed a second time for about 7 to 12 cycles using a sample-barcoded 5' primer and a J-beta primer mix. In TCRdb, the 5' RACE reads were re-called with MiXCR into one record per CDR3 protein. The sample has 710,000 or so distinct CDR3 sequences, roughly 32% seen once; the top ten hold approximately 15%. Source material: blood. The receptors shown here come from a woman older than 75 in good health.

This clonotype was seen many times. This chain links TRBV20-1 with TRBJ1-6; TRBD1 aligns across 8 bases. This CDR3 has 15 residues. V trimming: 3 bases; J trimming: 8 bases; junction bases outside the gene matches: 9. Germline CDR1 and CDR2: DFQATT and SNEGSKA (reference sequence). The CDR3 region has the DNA TGCAGTGCTAGGCCCAGGGGGCTCGGGGATTCACCCCTCCACTTT. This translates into CSARPRGLGDSPLHF.

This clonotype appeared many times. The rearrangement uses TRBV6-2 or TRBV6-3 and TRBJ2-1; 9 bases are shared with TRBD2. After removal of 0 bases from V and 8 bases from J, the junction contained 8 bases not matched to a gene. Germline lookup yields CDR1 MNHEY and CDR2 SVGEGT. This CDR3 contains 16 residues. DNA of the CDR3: TGTGCCAGCAGTTACTCGCGGCGGGGGGGCCATCATGAGCAGTTCTTC. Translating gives CASSYSRRGGHHEQFF.

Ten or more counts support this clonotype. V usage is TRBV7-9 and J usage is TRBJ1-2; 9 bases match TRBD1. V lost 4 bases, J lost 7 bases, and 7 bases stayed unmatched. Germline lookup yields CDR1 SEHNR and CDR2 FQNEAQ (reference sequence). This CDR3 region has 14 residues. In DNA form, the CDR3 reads TGTGCCAGCAGCTATCCGGGACAGGGACGTGGCTACACCTTC. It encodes CASSYPGQGRGYTF. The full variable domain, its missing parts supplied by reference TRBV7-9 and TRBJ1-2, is DTGVSQNPRHKITKRGQNVTFRCDPISEHNRLYWYRQTLGQGPEFLTYFQNEAQLEKSRLLSDRFSAERPKGSFSTLEIQRTEQGDSAMYLCASSYPGQGRGYTFGSGTRLTVV.

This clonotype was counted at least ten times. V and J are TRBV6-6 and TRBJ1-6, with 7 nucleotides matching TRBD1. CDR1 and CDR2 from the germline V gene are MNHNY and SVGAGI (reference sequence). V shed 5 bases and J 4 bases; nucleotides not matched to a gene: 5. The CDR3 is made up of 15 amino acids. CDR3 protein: CASSGGQSYNSPLHF. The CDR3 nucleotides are TGTGCCAGCAGTGGGGGACAGTCTTATAATTCACCCCTCCACTTT.

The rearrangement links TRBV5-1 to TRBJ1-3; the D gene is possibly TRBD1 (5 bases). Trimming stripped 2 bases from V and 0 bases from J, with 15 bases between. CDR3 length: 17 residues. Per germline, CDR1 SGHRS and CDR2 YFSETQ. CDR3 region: CASSLRSPGDSGNTIYF. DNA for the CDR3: TGCGCCAGCAGCTTACGTAGCCCGGGGGACTCTGGAAACACCATATATTTT. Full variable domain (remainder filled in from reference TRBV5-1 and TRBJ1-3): KAGVTQTPRYLIKTRGQQVTLSCSPISGHRSVSWYQQTPGQGLQFLFEYFSETQRNKGNFPGRFSGRQFSNSRSEMNVSTLELGDSALYLCASSLRSPGDSGNTIYFGEGSWLTVV.